The 7 T cell receptor beta chains below all came from one sample that was sequenced in a study of spatial heterogeneity in lung cancer. Time point noted: sample taken at primary tumor resection. Each CDR3 protein is one row after TCRdb ran MiXCR on the 5' RACE reads. The data contain approximately 92,000 distinct CDR3 sequences, less than 15% of them singletons. The input for sequencing was PBMCs, taken at surgery. Receptors originate from a male donor with early-stage non-small cell lung cancer.

This chain uses TRBV7-3 with TRBJ2-1; the D is unclear. Germline V gene sequence: CDR1 SGHTA, CDR2 FQGTGA. Trimming took off 0 bases at V and 7 bases at J, with 10 bases between the two ends. This CDR3 contains 14 residues. The CDR3 sequence: CASSLTATVNEQFF. DNA of the CDR3: TGTGCCAGCAGCTTAACGGCTACGGTTAATGAGCAGTTCTTC.

The chain is built from TRBV3-1 and TRBJ2-7; the D gene could be TRBD1 or TRBD2 (7 bases each). The CDR3 loop spans 16 amino acids. Germline V gives CDR1 LGHDT, CDR2 YNNKEL (reference sequence). Trimming took off 3 bases at V and 1 base at J, with 16 bases between the two ends. The CDR3 sequence: CASSQVGQGGSYEQYF. The CDR3, as DNA: TGTGCCAGCAGCCAGGTAGGGCAGGGGGGGTCCTACGAGCAGTACTTC.

The rearrangement links TRBV6-2 or TRBV6-3 to TRBJ2-2; D is uncertain. Germline CDR1 MNHEY, CDR2 SVGEGT. The CDR3 is 14 amino acids. Deletions cut 7 bases from V and 1 base from J, with 10 bases between. The CDR3 bases are TGTGCCAGCACCGAGTTACAGAACACCGGGGAGCTGTTTTTT. Encoded protein: CASTELQNTGELFF.

The chain employs TRBV6-5 and TRBJ2-1; 9 bases agree with TRBD2. Germline CDR1 reads MNHEY; CDR2 reads SVGAGI. The V and J ends lost 5 bases and 9 bases, in that order; junction bases with no gene match: 11. The CDR3 contains 15 residues. CDR3 nucleotides: TGTGCCAGCAGTCCCCATAGCGGGGGTACTTTTGAGCAGTTCTTC. It encodes CASSPHSGGTFEQFF.

Only a few counts were recorded for this clonotype. This chain connects TRBV6-5 to TRBJ1-6; D might be TRBD1 (6 bases). The germline V and J ends were trimmed by 6 bases and 7 bases, with 22 bases remaining between them. CDR1 is MNHEY and CDR2 is SVGAGI in the germline V gene. The length of the CDR3 is 17 residues. In DNA, the CDR3 is TGTGCCAGCAGCCGCCCCCCGACAGGACCAAAGAATTCACCCCTCCACTTT. It codes for CASSRPPTGPKNSPLHF.

This chain uses TRBV18 with TRBJ2-7; D not resolved. CDR3 length: 11 amino acids. V lost 5 bases and J 2 bases, leaving 4 bases between the germline ends. Per germline, CDR1 KGHSH and CDR2 LQKENI. For the CDR3, the DNA is TGTGCCAGCTCAGGGACCTACGAGCAGTACTTC. Translation gives CASSGTYEQYF.

The J gene is TRBJ1-1, the V gene TRBV7-3; D might be TRBD1 (6 bases). V lost 2 bases to trimming and J lost 3 bases, with 7 bases between them. This CDR3 has 13 residues. The germline CDR1 and CDR2 sequences are SGHTA and FQGTGA. CDR3 in DNA: TGTGCCAGCAGCTTATACAGGGACACTGAAGCTTTCTTT. Its protein product is CASSLYRDTEAFF.